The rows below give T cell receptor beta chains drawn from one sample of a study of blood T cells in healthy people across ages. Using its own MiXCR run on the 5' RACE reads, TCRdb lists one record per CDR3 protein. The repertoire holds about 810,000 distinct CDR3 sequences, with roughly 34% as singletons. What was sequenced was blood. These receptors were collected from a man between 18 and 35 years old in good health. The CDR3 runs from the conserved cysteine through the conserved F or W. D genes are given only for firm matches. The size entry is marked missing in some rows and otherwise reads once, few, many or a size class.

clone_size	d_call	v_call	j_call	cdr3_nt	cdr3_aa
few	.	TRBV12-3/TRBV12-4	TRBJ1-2	TGTGCCAGCAGTTGGGAACAGGGATCCTATGGCTACACCTTC	CASSWEQGSYGYTF
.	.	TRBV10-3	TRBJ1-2	TGTGCCATCGATCCCGGAGGAGTAGGAGTTTCGCTGAACTATGGCTACACCTTC	CAIDPGGVGVSLNYGYTF
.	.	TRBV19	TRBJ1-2	TGTGCCAGTAGTATAAAGTCCAGCATCTATGGCTACACCTTC	CASSIKSSIYGYTF
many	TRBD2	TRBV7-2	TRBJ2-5	TGTGCCAGCAGCTTAGAAGTACTAGCGGGGGGGAAGACCCAGTACTTC	CASSLEVLAGGKTQYF
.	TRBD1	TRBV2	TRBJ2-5	TGTGCCAGCAGTGTTGAGACAGGGGGCGCAGGGACCCAGTACTTC	CASSVETGGAGTQYF
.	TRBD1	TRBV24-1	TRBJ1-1	TGTGCCACCAATGCAGGGGGGAACACTGAAGCTTTCTTT	CATNAGGNTEAFF
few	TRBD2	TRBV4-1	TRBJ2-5	TGCGCCAGCAGCCGGGGACGGGAGGAAGAGACCCAGTACTTC	CASSRGREEETQYF
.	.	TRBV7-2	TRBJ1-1	TGTGCCAGCAGCTTAGAACGGCAGTCCGATGAAGCTTTCTTT	CASSLERQSDEAFF
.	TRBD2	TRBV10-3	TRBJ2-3	TGTGCCATCAGTGAGCCGGGACTAGCGGGGGGGAGCACAGATACGCAGTATTTT	CAISEPGLAGGSTDTQYF
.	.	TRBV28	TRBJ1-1	TGTGCCAGCAGTGTACCGGGGCGGTTCGCTGAAGCTTTCTTT	CASSVPGRFAEAFF
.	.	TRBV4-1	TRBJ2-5	TGCGCCAGCAGCCAACAGGGATTGCAAGAGACCCAGTACTTC	CASSQQGLQETQYF
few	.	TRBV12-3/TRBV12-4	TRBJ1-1	TGTGCCAGCAGTCCGTCGGACATCGAAGCTTTCTTT	CASSPSDIEAFF
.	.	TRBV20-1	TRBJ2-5	TGCAGTGCTAGTGTCTCCCAAGAGACCCAGTACTTC	CSASVSQETQYF
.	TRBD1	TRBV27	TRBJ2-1	TGTGCCAGCAGAGGAACTGGACAGGGTAAAGAAGGGCAGTTCTTC	CASRGTGQGKEGQFF
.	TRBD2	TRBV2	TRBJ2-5	TGTGCCAGCAGGGCCGGGACTAGCGGGGGGGCGAGCTCCTACAATGAGCAGTACTTC	CASRAGTSGGASSYNEQYF
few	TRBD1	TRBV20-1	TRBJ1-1	TGCAGTATCTATGGACAGGAGAAGAGGGCTTTCTTT	CSIYGQEKRAFF
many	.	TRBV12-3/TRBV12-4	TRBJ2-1	TGTGCCAGCAGGTTCACCGGGACCCCAGGAACGAATGAGCAGTTCTTC	CASRFTGTPGTNEQFF
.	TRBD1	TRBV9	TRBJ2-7	TGTGCCAGCAGCGTAGACGGGGGACAGGGGGTACCCTACGAGCAGTACTTC	CASSVDGGQGVPYEQYF
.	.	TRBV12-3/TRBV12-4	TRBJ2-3	TGTGCCACAACCGCGGGGTATGGCGCAGATATGCAGTATTTT	CATTAGYGADMQYF
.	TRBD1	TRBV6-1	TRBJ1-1	TGTGCCAGCAGTGTTTCAGGGGGCAACACTGAAGCTTTCTTT	CASSVSGGNTEAFF
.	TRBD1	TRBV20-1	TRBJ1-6	TGCAGTGCTAGATCTCCGGGACAGGGAAATTCACCCCTCCACTTT	CSARSPGQGNSPLHF
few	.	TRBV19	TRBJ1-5	TGTGCCAGTAAAGGGGACAATCAGCCCCAGCATTTT	CASKGDNQPQHF
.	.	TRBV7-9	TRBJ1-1	TGTGCCAGCAGCCTCTGGACGCCTGAAGCTTTCTTT	CASSLWTPEAFF
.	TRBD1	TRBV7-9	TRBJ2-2	TGTGCCAGCAGGCGAACGGGACAGGGGATAGAGGCCGGGGAGCTGTTTTTT	CASRRTGQGIEAGELFF
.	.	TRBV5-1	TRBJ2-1	TGCGCCAGCAGCACCCACATAACCTACAATGAGCAGTTCTTC	CASSTHITYNEQFF
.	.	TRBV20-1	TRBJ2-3	TGCAGTGCTAGAGATTTTGCGGGTACAGATACGCAGTATTTT	CSARDFAGTDTQYF
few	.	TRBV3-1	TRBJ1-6	TGTGCCAGCAGCCAAGTGAGCCATAATTCACCCCTCCACTTT	CASSQVSHNSPLHF
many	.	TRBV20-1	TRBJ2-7	TGCAGTGCTAGAGGCGTCTACGAGCAGTACTTC	CSARGVYEQYF
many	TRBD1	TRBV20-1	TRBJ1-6	TGCAGTGCGCGGGACAGCCATAATTCACCCCTCCACTTT	CSARDSHNSPLHF
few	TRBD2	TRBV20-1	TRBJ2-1	TGCAGTGCTCGGGGGGGCCAGCGGGGAGGCTATGAGCAGTTCTTC	CSARGGQRGGYEQFF
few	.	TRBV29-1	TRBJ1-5	TGCAGCGTTGGTAAACAGCGCAATCAGCCCCAGCATTTT	CSVGKQRNQPQHF
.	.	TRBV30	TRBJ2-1	TGTGCTTTTGGCCACTACAATGAGCAGTTCTTC	CAFGHYNEQFF
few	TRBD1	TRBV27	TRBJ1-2	TGTGCCAGCAGTTTATCGTTGACAGGGACTTGGTATGGCTACACCTTC	CASSLSLTGTWYGYTF
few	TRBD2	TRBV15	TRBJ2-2	TGTGCCACCAGCAGAGATCCCCCATTCGCGGGGGGAAACACCGGGGAGCTGTTTTTT	CATSRDPPFAGGNTGELFF
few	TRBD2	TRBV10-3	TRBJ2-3	TGTGCCATCACCGGGCAAGCGGGGGGGCCGGAAGATACGCAGTATTTT	CAITGQAGGPEDTQYF
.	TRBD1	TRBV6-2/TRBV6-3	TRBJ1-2	TGTGCCAGCAGTTATCCCGGGACAGGGGACGGTGGCTACACCTTC	CASSYPGTGDGGYTF
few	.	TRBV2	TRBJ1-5	TGTGCCAGCAGTGAGGGGGAGTATAGCAATCAGCCCCAGCATTTT	CASSEGEYSNQPQHF
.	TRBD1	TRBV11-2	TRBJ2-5	TGTGCCAGCAGCTTCAAACAGGGGCCGGAGACCCAGTACTTC	CASSFKQGPETQYF
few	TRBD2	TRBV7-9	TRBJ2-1	TGTGCCAGCAGCCCAGGCGGGGGCTCCTACAATGAGCAGTTCTTC	CASSPGGGSYNEQFF
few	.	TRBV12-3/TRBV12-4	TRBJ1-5	TGTGCCAGCAGTTTATGGGCGGGAAATCAGCCCCAGCATTTT	CASSLWAGNQPQHF
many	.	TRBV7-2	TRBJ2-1	TGTGCCAGCAGCCTCCGGGGTGAGCAGTTCTTC	CASSLRGEQFF
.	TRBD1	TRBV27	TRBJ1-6	TGTGCCAGCAGTTTATCCCCCAGGGGGCATTCACCCCTCCACTTT	CASSLSPRGHSPLHF